Presented here are 22 T cell receptor beta chains from one specimen sequenced in a study of cytotoxic CD8 clonotypes in ibrutinib-treated CLL. Using immunoSEQ multiplex PCR, the repertoire was profiled, and TCRdb retains in-frame clones only, with some absent. Here the sample spans 120,000 to 150,000 clones, about 91% being singletons. The source was PBMCs, collected after 12 months of ibrutinib treatment. The receptors were sampled from a human donor with chronic lymphocytic leukemia.

In this sample, this clone turned up a few times. The V and J genes are TRBV6-5 and TRBJ1-5; no reliable D call. CDR1 and CDR2 (germline): MNHEY, SVGAGI. This CDR3 comprises 15 residues. V was clipped by 8 bases and J by 4 bases, with 18 bases between them. In nucleotides, the CDR3 is TGTGCCAGCGGCAATACCGGGCCACAAAATCAGCCCCAGCATTTT. Its protein is CASGNTGPQNQPQHF.

This clone has only one observation. The CDR3 DNA sequence: TGTGCCAGCAGTTTGGGGGGCCGTCTAATAGGTGGCTACACCTTC. Translation gives CASSLGGRLIGGYTF. The chain links TRBV28 to TRBJ1-2; weak D call: TRBD1 (6 bases). CDR3 length equals 15 residues. The V end was cut by 3 bases, the J end by 7 bases, with 18 bases between. Germline V lookup: CDR1 MDHEN, CDR2 SYDVKM.

This clone was counted a single time. The V call is TRBV7-3, the J call TRBJ2-5, with no clear D. Germline V gene lookup returns CDR1 SGHTA and CDR2 FQGTGA. CDR3 length: 13 residues. V shed 0 bases and J shed 3 bases, with 5 bases lying between them. CDR3 protein: CASSLTREETQYF. Written as DNA, the CDR3 is TGTGCCAGCAGCTTAACCCGGGAAGAGACCCAGTACTTC.

The J gene is TRBJ2-7, the V gene TRBV19; maybe TRBD2 (5 bases). This CDR3 region has 12 residues. Germline V CDR1 and CDR2: LNHDA, SQIVND (reference sequence). The V end was cut by 5 bases, the J end by 7 bases, with 12 bases between. This CDR3 reads CASSAGFQEQYF. The CDR3 bases are TGTGCCAGTAGTGCGGGTTTTCAGGAGCAGTACTTC.

CDR3 region: CASSLMGQGRNQPQHF. In nucleotides, the CDR3 is TGTGCCAGCAGTCTCATGGGACAGGGTCGCAATCAGCCCCAGCATTTT. This sequence joins TRBV27 and TRBJ1-5; 9 nucleotides line up with TRBD1. Germline V CDR1 and CDR2: MNHEY, SMNVEV (reference sequence). The V gene end was trimmed by 5 bases and the J gene end by 2 bases; junction bases not matched to a gene: 7. The CDR3 runs to 16 residues.

Notes on this clone: The CDR3 does not close with the conserved phenylalanine or tryptophan, likely indicating a read error. Because the CDR3's place on the DNA is in doubt, the DNA is left out and the CDR3 is given as listed by TCRdb. The V call is TRBV21-1, the J call TRBJ2-7. TRBV21-1 is noted as a pseudogene. Ends included, the CDR3 has 11 residues. CDR3 in amino acids: CASSTRRPDWD.

This sequence joins TRBV9 and TRBJ2-1; 7 positions match TRBD2. CDR1 SGDLS and CDR2 YYNGEE come from the germline V gene. Germline trimming cut 2 bases from V and 2 bases from J; bases unmatched to any gene: 4. The CDR3 contains 15 residues. CDR3 sequence reads: CASSVQAGTYNEQFF. CDR3 DNA sequence: TGTGCCAGCAGCGTCCAAGCGGGGACCTACAATGAGCAGTTCTTC. The full variable domain, its missing parts supplied by reference TRBV9 and TRBJ2-1, is DSGVTQTPKHLITATGQRVTLRCSPRSGDLSVYWYQQSLDQGLQFLIQYYNGEERAKGNILERFSAQQFPDLHSELNLSSLELGDSALYFCASSVQAGTYNEQFFGPGTRLTVL.

CDR3 loop: CASSVGAGETQYF. The CDR3 region has the DNA TGTGCCAGCAGCGTGGGAGCGGGAGAGACGCAGTATTTT. V usage is TRBV9 and J usage is TRBJ2-3; 8 bases map to TRBD2. This CDR3 spans 13 amino acids. The germline V gene encodes CDR1 SGDLS and CDR2 YYNGEE. The junction had 5 bases not matched to a gene; V was cut back by 2 bases and J by 9 bases.

The chain combines TRBV30 with TRBJ2-4; the D gene is possibly TRBD2 (5 bases). V dropped 2 bases and J dropped 4 bases, with 15 bases sitting between them. This CDR3 contains 15 residues. The germline gives CDR1 GTSNPN, CDR2 SVGIG (reference sequence). DNA of the CDR3: TGTGCCTGGAGTTTCGGCGGGCGGTTTAAAAACATTCAGTACTTC. It specifies CAWSFGGRFKNIQYF.

The CDR3 nucleotides are TGTGCCTGGACGGGCGGGAGTACAGATACGCAGTATTTT. Its protein is CAWTGGSTDTQYF. J is TRBJ2-3 and V is TRBV30; 7 nucleotides agree with TRBD2. CDR1 is GTSNPN and CDR2 is SVGIG in the germline V gene (reference sequence). V shed 4 bases, J shed 3 bases, and the junction held 4 bases outside the gene matches. There are 13 residues in the CDR3.

The chain uses TRBV6-5 and TRBJ2-7, with TRBD2 matching 10 bases. Germline lookup yields CDR1 MNHEY and CDR2 SVGAGI. The ends lost 6 bases at V and 4 bases at J; junction bases unmatched: 9. CDR3 length: 15 residues. CDR3 in amino acids: CASRRGLATTYEQYF. The CDR3 DNA reads TGTGCCAGCAGGCGGGGACTAGCGACTACGTACGAGCAGTACTTC.

The V gene is TRBV5-1, the J gene TRBJ2-7; 8 bases are a match to TRBD1. From germline, CDR1 is SGHRS and CDR2 YFSETQ. J lost 0 bases, V lost 0 bases, and 2 bases had no gene match. The CDR3 spans 15 residues. DNA for the CDR3: TGCGCCAGCAGCTTGGTGGGACAGGACTCCTACGAGCAGTACTTC. Its protein product is CASSLVGQDSYEQYF.

CDR3 region: CASSEFNEKLFF. In nucleotides, the CDR3 is TGTGCCAGCAGTGAATTTAATGAAAAACTGTTTTTT. V gene TRBV25-1 combines with J gene TRBJ1-4; D remains ambiguous. Germline V gene sequence: CDR1 MGHDK, CDR2 SYGVNS. The CDR3 extends over 12 amino acids. V lost 1 base and J 4 bases, leaving 1 base between the germline ends.

The chain has TRBV7-9 and TRBJ2-7; possible D gene TRBD1, 6 bases. The CDR3 length is 14 residues. Germline V lookup: CDR1 SEHNR, CDR2 FQNEAQ (reference sequence). Trimming took off 3 bases at V and 2 bases at J, with 11 bases between the two ends. DNA of the CDR3: TGTGCCAGCAGCTTCCGGGACATGACCTACGAGCAGTACTTC. The encoded protein is CASSFRDMTYEQYF.

This clone was seen more than once but under ten times. CDR3 sequence: CASSLKGRVDVAGELFF. CDR3 nucleotides: TGCGCCAGCAGCCTGAAAGGGAGGGTGGACGTGGCCGGGGAGCTGTTTTTT. The J gene is TRBJ2-2, the V gene TRBV5-1; the match to TRBD2 covers 7 bases. The CDR3 has 17 amino acids. Germline-derived CDR1 and CDR2 are SGHRS and YFSETQ. V trimming: 4 bases; J trimming: 6 bases; junction bases outside the gene matches: 15.

The table lists this clone with a few counts. V is TRBV9 and J is TRBJ1-2; possible D gene TRBD1, 5 bases. The germline V gene has CDR1 SGDLS and CDR2 YYNGEE. The CDR3 loop spans 16 amino acids. The ends were cut back, 3 bases at V and 1 base at J, with 16 bases in the middle. This CDR3 reads CASSDGGTQGNYGYTF. CDR3 DNA: TGTGCCAGCAGCGATGGAGGGACCCAAGGTAACTATGGCTACACCTTC.

In its sample, this clone was seen once. The genes are TRBV28 and TRBJ1-5; D is perhaps TRBD1 (5 bases). V shed 3 bases and J shed 4 bases, with 13 bases lying between them. CDR3 length: 15 residues. CDR1 is MDHEN, CDR2 SYDVKM, per germline. CDR3 DNA: TGTGCCAGCAGTTTGGTACAGGTTCTTAATCAGCCCCAGCATTTT. This sequence encodes CASSLVQVLNQPQHF.

This chain uses TRBV28 with TRBJ1-1, with D uncertain. CDR1 and CDR2 from the germline V gene are MDHEN and SYDVKM. Trimming removed 1 base from V and 11 bases from J, with 14 bases in between. This CDR3 contains 13 residues. The CDR3 here is CASSLSTQGLAFF. In DNA form, the CDR3 reads TGTGCCAGCAGTTTATCCACCCAAGGGTTGGCTTTCTTT.

The rearrangement uses TRBV9 and TRBJ1-4; D is unclear. Trimming left V 3 bases short and J 0 bases short, with 9 bases between. Germline V gene lookup returns CDR1 SGDLS and CDR2 YYNGEE. The CDR3 loop spans 15 amino acids. CDR3 loop: CASSDQPSTNEKLFF. Here the CDR3 DNA reads TGTGCCAGCAGCGATCAGCCGTCAACTAATGAAAAACTGTTTTTT.

This chain connects TRBV10-3 to TRBJ1-5; 8 positions agree with TRBD1. After removal of 2 bases from V and 5 bases from J, the junction contained 2 bases not matched to a gene. The germline V gene has CDR1 ENHRY and CDR2 SYGVKD. The CDR3 runs to 14 residues. CDR3 DNA sequence: TGTGCCATCAGTGAGGCGGACAGGGATCAGCCCCAGCATTTT. Its protein is CAISEADRDQPQHF.

The J gene is TRBJ1-5, the V gene TRBV7-2, with D unclear. Trimming removed 2 bases from V and 6 bases from J, with 14 bases in between. CDR3 size: 15 residues. Per the germline V gene, CDR1 is SGHTA and CDR2 is FQGNSA. CDR3 in DNA: TGTGCCAGCAGCTTAAACATGGGTTTAGGTCAGCCCCAGCATTTT. The encoded protein is CASSLNMGLGQPQHF.

The V call is TRBV5-1, the J call TRBJ2-1, with 8 bases identical to TRBD2. CDR1 is SGHRS and CDR2 is YFSETQ in the germline V gene. V lost 4 bases and J lost 8; bases outside the gene matches: 11. The CDR3 extends over 15 amino acids. For the CDR3, the DNA is TGCGCCAGCAGCACGAGGCCTAGCGGGTGGCATGAGCAGTTCTTC. Protein: CASSTRPSGWHEQFF.